This TCR beta chain was obtained from a study of beta chain features in type 1 diabetes. Details on this clone: Its target is unknown.

General study points: Moderately but significantly shorter TCRB CDR3s were found in Type 1 diabetes patients in all four CD4+ subsets.

Sequencing targeted expressed TCRB transcripts, as all isolated RNA had been reverse transcribed. TCRdb keeps only in-frame clones here, not all; method: immunoSEQ multiplex PCR. The sample consists of around 250,000 clones, about a fifth of them appearing once. The germline gives CDR1 SGHRS, CDR2 YFSETQ. With V trimmed by 0 bases and J by 5 bases, 2 bases remained unmatched. The CDR3 length is 14 residues. The chain uses TRBV5-1 and TRBJ1-5; 7 bases match TRBD1. This sequence was found in a woman between 40 and 50 years old with type 1 diabetes. Input material: naive CD4+ T cells from blood. This CDR3 is CASSLGQGHQPQHF. DNA for the CDR3: TGCGCCAGCAGCTTGGGACAGGGACATCAGCCCCAGCATTTT.